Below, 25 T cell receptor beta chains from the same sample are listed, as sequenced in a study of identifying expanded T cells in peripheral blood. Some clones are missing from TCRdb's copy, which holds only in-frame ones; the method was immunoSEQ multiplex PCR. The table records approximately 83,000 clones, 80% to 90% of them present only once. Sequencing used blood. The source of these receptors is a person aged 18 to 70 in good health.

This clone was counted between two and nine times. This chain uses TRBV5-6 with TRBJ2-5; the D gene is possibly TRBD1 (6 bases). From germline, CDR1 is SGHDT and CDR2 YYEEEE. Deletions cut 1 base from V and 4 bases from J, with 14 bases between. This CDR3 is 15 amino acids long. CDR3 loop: CASSLWFRGRETQYF. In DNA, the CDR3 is TGTGCCAGCAGCTTGTGGTTCAGGGGACGAGAGACCCAGTACTTC.

CDR3 sequence reads: CATSEKPKWDTEAFF. The CDR3 DNA sequence: TGTGCCACCAGCGAAAAGCCCAAGTGGGACACTGAAGCTTTCTTT. The chain employs TRBV15 and TRBJ1-1; D ambiguous. The CDR3 totals 15 residues. Trimming removed 5 bases at V and 3 bases at J, with 16 bases between. Germline assignment: CDR1 LNHNV and CDR2 YYDKDF (reference sequence).

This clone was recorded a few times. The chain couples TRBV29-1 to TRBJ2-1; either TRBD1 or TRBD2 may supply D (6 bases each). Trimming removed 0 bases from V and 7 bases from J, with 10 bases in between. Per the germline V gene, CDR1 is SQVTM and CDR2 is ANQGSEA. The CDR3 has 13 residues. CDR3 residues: CSVEEGAGNEQFF. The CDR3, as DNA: TGCAGCGTTGAAGAGGGGGCGGGAAATGAGCAGTTCTTC.

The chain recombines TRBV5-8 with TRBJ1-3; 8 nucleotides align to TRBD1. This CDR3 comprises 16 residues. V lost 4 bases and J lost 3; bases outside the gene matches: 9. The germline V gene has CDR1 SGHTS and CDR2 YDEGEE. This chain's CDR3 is CASSPTGQGGGNTIYF. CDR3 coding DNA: TGTGCCAGCAGCCCAACAGGACAGGGAGGTGGAAACACCATATATTTT.

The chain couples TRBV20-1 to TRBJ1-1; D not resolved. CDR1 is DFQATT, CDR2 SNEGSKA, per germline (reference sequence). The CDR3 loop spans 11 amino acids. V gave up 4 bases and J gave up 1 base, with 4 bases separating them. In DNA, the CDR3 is TGCAGTGCTAACAGGAACACTGAAGCTTTCTTT. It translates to CSANRNTEAFF.

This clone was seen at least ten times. As DNA, the CDR3 is TGTGCCACACAAACGAACTCCTACAATGAGCAGTTCTTC. The encoded protein is CATQTNSYNEQFF. This chain connects TRBV6-6 to TRBJ2-1, with D unresolved. CDR1 and CDR2 (germline): MNHNY, SVGAGI (reference sequence). V was shortened by 10 bases and J by 0 bases, with 10 bases between the two germline ends. The CDR3 covers 13 residues.

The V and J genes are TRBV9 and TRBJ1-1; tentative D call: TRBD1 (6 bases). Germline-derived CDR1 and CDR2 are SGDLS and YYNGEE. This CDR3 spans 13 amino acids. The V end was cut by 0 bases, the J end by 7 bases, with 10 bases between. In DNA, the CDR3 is TGTGCCAGCAGCGTAGGGGGGCTCAGTGAAGCTTTCTTT. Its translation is CASSVGGLSEAFF.

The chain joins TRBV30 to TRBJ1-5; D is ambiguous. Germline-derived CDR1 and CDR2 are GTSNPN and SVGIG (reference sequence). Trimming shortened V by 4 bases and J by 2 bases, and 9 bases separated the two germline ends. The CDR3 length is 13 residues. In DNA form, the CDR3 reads TGTGCCTGGACAGAGAAGGGCAATCAGCCCCAGCATTTT. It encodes CAWTEKGNQPQHF.

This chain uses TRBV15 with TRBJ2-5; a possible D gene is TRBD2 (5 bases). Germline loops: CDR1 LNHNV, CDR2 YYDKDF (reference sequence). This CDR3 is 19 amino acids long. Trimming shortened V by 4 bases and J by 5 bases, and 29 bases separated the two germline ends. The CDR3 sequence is CATSTYKEFTSEERETQYF. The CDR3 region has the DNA TGTGCCACCAGCACGTACAAGGAATTTACTAGTGAAGAAAGGGAGACCCAGTACTTC.

CDR3 residues: CASSQGSTGSYEQYF. The DNA for the CDR3 is TGTGCCAGCAGTCAAGGATCGACAGGTTCCTACGAGCAGTACTTC. J is TRBJ2-7 and V is TRBV6-6; TRBD1 might be the D (6 bases). V gave up 5 bases and J gave up 1 base, with 15 bases separating them. Germline assignment: CDR1 MNHNY and CDR2 SVGAGI (reference sequence). The CDR3 is made up of 15 amino acids.

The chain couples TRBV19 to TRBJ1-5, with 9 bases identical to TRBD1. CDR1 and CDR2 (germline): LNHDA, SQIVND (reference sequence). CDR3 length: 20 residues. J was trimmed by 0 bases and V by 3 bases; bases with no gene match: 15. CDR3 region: CASSIPPDRGRTNSNQPQHF. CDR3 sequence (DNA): TGTGCCAGTAGTATCCCCCCGGACAGGGGCCGAACCAATAGCAATCAGCCCCAGCATTTT.

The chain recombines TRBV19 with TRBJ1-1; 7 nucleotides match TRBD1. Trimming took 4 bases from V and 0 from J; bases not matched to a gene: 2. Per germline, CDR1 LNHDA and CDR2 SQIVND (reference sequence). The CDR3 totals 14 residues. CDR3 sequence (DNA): TGTGCCAGTAGTAAGGGGGCTATGAACACTGAAGCTTTCTTT. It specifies CASSKGAMNTEAFF.

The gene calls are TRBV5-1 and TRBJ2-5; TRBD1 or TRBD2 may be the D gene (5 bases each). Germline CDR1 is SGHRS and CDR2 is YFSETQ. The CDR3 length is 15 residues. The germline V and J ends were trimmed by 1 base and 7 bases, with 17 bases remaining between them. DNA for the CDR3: TGCGCCAGCAGCTTGTCCGTGGGTGGGGACGCGACCCAGTACTTC. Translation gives CASSLSVGGDATQYF.

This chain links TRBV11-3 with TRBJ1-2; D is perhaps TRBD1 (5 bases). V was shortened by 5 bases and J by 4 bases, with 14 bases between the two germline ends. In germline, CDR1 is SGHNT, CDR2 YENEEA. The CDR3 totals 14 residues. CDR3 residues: CASSAGVGAYGYTF. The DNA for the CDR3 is TGTGCCAGCAGCGCCGGGGTAGGGGCCTATGGCTACACCTTC. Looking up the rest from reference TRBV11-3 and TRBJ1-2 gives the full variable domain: EAGVVQSPRYKIIEKKQPVAFWCNPISGHNTLYWYLQNLGQGPELLIRYENEEAVDDSQLPKDRFSAERLKGVDSTLKIQPAELGDSAVYLCASSAGVGAYGYTFGSGTRLTVV.

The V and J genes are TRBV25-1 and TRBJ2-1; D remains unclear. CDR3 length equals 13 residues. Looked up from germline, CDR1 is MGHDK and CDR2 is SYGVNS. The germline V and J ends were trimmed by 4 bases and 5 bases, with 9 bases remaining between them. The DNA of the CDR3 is TGTGCCAGCAGTGCAGGTTCCCACAATGAGCAGTTCTTC. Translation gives CASSAGSHNEQFF.

The CDR3, as DNA: TGCAGCGTTTCTCGGACACCTCGGGCTGAAGCTTTCTTT. It specifies CSVSRTPRAEAFF. V gene TRBV29-1 combines with J gene TRBJ1-1, with D tentatively TRBD1 (5 bases). Germline loops: CDR1 SQVTM, CDR2 ANQGSEA. The CDR3 is 13 amino acids. The germline V and J ends were trimmed by 5 bases and 6 bases, with 16 bases remaining between them. The full variable domain, its missing parts supplied by reference TRBV29-1 and TRBJ1-1, is SAVISQKPSRDICQRGTSLTIQCQVDSQVTMMFWYRQQPGQSLTLIATANQGSEATYESGFVIDKFPISRPNLTFSTLTVSNMSPEDSSIYLCSVSRTPRAEAFFGQGTRLTVV.

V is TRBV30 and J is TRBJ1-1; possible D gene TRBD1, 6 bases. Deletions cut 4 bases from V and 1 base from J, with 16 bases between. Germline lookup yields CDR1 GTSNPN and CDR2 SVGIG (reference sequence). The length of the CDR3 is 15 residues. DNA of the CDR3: TGTGCCTGGAATCCCTTTGGACAGCCGAACACTGAAGCTTTCTTT. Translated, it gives CAWNPFGQPNTEAFF.

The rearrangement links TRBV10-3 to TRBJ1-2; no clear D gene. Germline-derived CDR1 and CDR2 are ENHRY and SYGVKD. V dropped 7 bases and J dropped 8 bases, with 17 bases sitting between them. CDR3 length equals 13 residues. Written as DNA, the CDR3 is TGTGCCATCACTAGGGTCGGCGTAGGGGGCTACACCTTC. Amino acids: CAITRVGVGGYTF.

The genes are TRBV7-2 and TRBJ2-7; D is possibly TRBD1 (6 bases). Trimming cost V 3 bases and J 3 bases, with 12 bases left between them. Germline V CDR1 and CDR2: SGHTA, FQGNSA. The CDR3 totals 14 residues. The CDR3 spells CASSFSQGSYEQYF. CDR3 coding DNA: TGTGCCAGCAGCTTCAGTCAGGGGAGCTACGAGCAGTACTTC.

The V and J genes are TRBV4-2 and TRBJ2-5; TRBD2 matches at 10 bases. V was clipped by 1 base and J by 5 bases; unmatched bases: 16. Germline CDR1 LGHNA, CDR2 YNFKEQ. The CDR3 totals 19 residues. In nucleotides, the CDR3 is TGTGCCAGCAGCCAAGCGGTAGCGGGGGGATCTGTGATCAGGGAGACCCAGTACTTC. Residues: CASSQAVAGGSVIRETQYF.

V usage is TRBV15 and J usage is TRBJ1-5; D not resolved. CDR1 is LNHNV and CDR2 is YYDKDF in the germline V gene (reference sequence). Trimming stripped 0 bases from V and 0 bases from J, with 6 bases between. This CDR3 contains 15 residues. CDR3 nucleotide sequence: TGTGCCACCAGCAGAGATCGGGGTAGCAATCAGCCCCAGCATTTT. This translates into CATSRDRGSNQPQHF.

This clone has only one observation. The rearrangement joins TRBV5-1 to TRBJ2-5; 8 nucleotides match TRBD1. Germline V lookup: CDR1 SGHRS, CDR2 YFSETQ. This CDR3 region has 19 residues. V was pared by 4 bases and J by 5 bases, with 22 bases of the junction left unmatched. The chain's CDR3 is CASSPKAPGFRGRRETQYF. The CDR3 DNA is TGCGCCAGCAGCCCGAAGGCCCCCGGATTCAGGGGGCGCCGGGAGACCCAGTACTTC.

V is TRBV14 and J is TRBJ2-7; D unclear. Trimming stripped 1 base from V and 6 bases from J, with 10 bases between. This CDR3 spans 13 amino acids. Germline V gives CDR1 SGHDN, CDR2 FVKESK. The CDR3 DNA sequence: TGTGCCAGCAGCCAAGTCACCCGTAGCGAGCAGTACTTC. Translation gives CASSQVTRSEQYF.

The CDR3 loop is CASSIAGPGYTF. The CDR3 DNA is TGTGCCAGTAGTATAGCAGGGCCCGGCTACACCTTC. J is TRBJ1-2 and V is TRBV19, with a possible D match to TRBD1 (5 bases). The CDR3 sequence is 12 residues long. In germline, CDR1 is LNHDA, CDR2 SQIVND (reference sequence). The V gene lost 1 base and the J gene lost 8 bases, with 8 bases spanning the gap. Combining the CDR3 with reference TRBV19 and TRBJ1-2 gives the whole variable domain DGGITQSPKYLFRKEGQNVTLSCEQNLNHDAMYWYRQDPGQGLRLIYYSQIVNDFQKGDIAEGYSVSREKKESFPLTVTSAQKNPTAFYLCASSIAGPGYTFGSGTRLTVV.

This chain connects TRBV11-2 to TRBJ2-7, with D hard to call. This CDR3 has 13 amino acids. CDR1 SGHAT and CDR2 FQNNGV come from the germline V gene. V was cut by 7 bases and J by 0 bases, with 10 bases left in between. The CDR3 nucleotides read TGTGCCAGCACCAGGCCGACCTCCTACGAGCAGTACTTC. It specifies CASTRPTSYEQYF.